The 24 T cell receptor beta chains listed next were all sequenced from one sample in a study of cytomegalovirus exposure and HLA in healthy donors. Amplification used 60 Vbeta primers and 13 Jbeta primers. Using immunoSEQ multiplex PCR, the repertoire was profiled, and TCRdb retains in-frame clones only, with some absent. The profile shows 120,000 or so clones, 76% of them singletons. Sequenced: PBMCs. These TCRs come from a man aged 30 to 45 in good health and CMV-seropositive.

This clone has only one observation. The chain employs TRBV12-5 and TRBJ2-5, with a tentative D call TRBD1 (5 bases). The J call may be in error: the DNA end matches TRBJ2-7 better. Per the germline V gene, CDR1 is LGHNT and CDR2 is FRNRAP. This CDR3 is built from 18 residues. The CDR3 sequence: CASGLVQIAGFISYEQYF. In DNA form, the CDR3 reads TGTGCTAGTGGTTTGGTACAGATAGCAGGGTTTATTTCCTACGAGCAGTACTTC.

The CDR3 loop reads CASSLVGTGYYEQYF. Written as DNA, the CDR3 is TGTGCCAGCAGCTTAGTAGGGACAGGGTACTACGAGCAGTACTTC. The chain couples TRBV7-2 to TRBJ2-7, with TRBD1 matching over 9 bases. This CDR3 is 15 amino acids long. Trimming removed 1 base from V and 3 bases from J; junction bases left unmatched: 4. CDR1 is SGHTA and CDR2 is FQGNSA in the germline V gene. Supplemented by reference TRBV7-2 and TRBJ2-7, the full variable domain reads GAGVSQSPSNKVTEKGKDVELRCDPISGHTALYWYRQSLGQGLEFLIYFQGNSAPDKSGLPSDRFSAERTGGSVSTLTIQRTQQEDSAVYLCASSLVGTGYYEQYFGPGTRLTVT.

The rearrangement links TRBV6-6 to TRBJ2-7; TRBD1 agrees at 10 bases. The germline V gene has CDR1 MNHNY and CDR2 SVGAGI (reference sequence). J gave up 6 bases and V 6 bases, and 8 bases lay outside the gene matches. This CDR3 contains 14 residues. The CDR3 bases are TGTGCCAGCAGCCGAGGGACAGGGGTGGGCGAGCAGTACTTC. Protein product: CASSRGTGVGEQYF.

The chain combines TRBV7-8 with TRBJ1-6; weak D call: TRBD1 (6 bases). The length of the CDR3 is 13 residues. V lost 2 bases, J lost 8 bases, and 7 bases lay in between. Germline V gene data show CDR1 as SGHVS and CDR2 as FQNEAQ. CDR3 region: CASSLNRDSPLHF. CDR3 DNA: TGTGCCAGCAGCTTAAACAGGGATTCACCCCTCCACTTT.

This clone has more than one count but fewer than ten. The chain carries TRBV6-1 and TRBJ2-5, with D perhaps matching TRBD1 (5 bases). The CDR3 is 13 amino acids. Germline V gene sequence: CDR1 MNHNS, CDR2 SASEGT. Trimming stripped 3 bases from V and 2 bases from J, with 7 bases between. The CDR3 loop reads CASSDRAQETQYF. CDR3 bases: TGTGCCAGCAGTGACAGGGCTCAAGAGACCCAGTACTTC.

V gene TRBV10-3 combines with J gene TRBJ2-2, with 10 bases fitting TRBD2. CDR1 is ENHRY, CDR2 SYGVKD, per germline. The CDR3 has 17 amino acids. V gave up 6 bases and J gave up 5 bases; unmatched junction bases: 12. CDR3 nucleotide sequence: TGTGCCATCAGGCGACCCCTTAGCGGGGGGAGGACCGGGGAGCTGTTTTTT. The encoded protein is CAIRRPLSGGRTGELFF.

The chain links TRBV25-1 to TRBJ1-2, with a possible D match to TRBD1 (5 bases). The V gene's germline CDR1 is MGHDK and CDR2 SYGVNS. Trimming removed 4 bases from V and 4 bases from J, with 10 bases in between. The length of the CDR3 is 13 residues. CDR3 DNA: TGTGCCAGCAGTGGGTCAGGGTTCTATGGCTACACCTTC. Protein product: CASSGSGFYGYTF.

This chain connects TRBV6-1 to TRBJ1-6; the D is unclear. With 4 bases removed from V and 4 bases from J, the gap between germline ends came to 5 bases. This CDR3 is built from 13 residues. The germline gives CDR1 MNHNS, CDR2 SASEGT. CDR3 protein: CASSGLYNSPLHF. The CDR3 nucleotides are TGTGCCAGCAGTGGACTTTATAATTCACCCCTCCACTTT.

This chain uses TRBV4-3 with TRBJ1-5, with 8 bases lining up with TRBD1. V dropped 0 bases and J dropped 7; count of bases not matched to a gene: 17. Germline V lookup: CDR1 LGHNA, CDR2 YSLEER. The CDR3 consists of 19 residues. CDR3 in DNA: TGCGCCAGCAGCCAAGAACACCAGTACAGGGGGGATCTAGCCCAGCCCCAGCATTTT. Amino acid sequence: CASSQEHQYRGDLAQPQHF.

In this sample, this clone turned up a few times. The chain carries TRBV19 and TRBJ1-5; 8 bases line up with TRBD1. The CDR3 covers 14 residues. Germline V gives CDR1 LNHDA, CDR2 SQIVND (reference sequence). Trimming removed 3 bases from V and 10 bases from J; junction bases left unmatched: 8. The CDR3 loop is CASSIGTGLLPQHF. Here the CDR3 DNA reads TGTGCCAGTAGTATCGGGACAGGACTCCTCCCCCAGCATTTT.

The chain carries TRBV6-6 and TRBJ1-5; D gene unclear. Trimming stripped 0 bases from V and 0 bases from J, with 9 bases between. Germline lookup yields CDR1 MNHNY and CDR2 SVGAGI (reference sequence). CDR3 length: 16 residues. The chain's CDR3 is CASSYSQRYSNQPQHF. In DNA form, the CDR3 reads TGTGCCAGCAGTTACTCTCAGCGGTATAGCAATCAGCCCCAGCATTTT.

This chain joins TRBV27 and TRBJ2-5, with a possible D match to TRBD1 (5 bases). Germline V lookup: CDR1 MNHEY, CDR2 SMNVEV (reference sequence). With 5 bases removed from V and 5 bases from J, the gap between germline ends came to 12 bases. This CDR3 spans 13 amino acids. The CDR3 nucleotides read TGTGCCAGCAGTGATCAGGGATGGGAGACCCAGTACTTC. Translated, it gives CASSDQGWETQYF.

The chain uses TRBV11-2 and TRBJ2-5; the D is unclear. The J call may be mistaken, given a closer DNA end match to TRBJ2-7. The CDR3 totals 13 residues. Looked up from germline, CDR1 is SGHAT and CDR2 is FQNNGV. CDR3 sequence reads: CASSLGRTYEQYF. DNA of the CDR3: TGTGCCAGCAGCTTGGGCAGAACCTACGAGCAGTACTTC.

The V call is TRBV6-1, the J call TRBJ2-3, with a weak D call TRBD1 (5 bases). In germline, CDR1 is MNHNS, CDR2 SASEGT. The V end was cut by 0 bases, the J end by 7 bases, with 14 bases between. The CDR3 has 15 residues. The CDR3 DNA follows: TGTGCCAGCAGTGAAGCGACATCATCAGGGTATACGCAGTATTTT. Translated, it gives CASSEATSSGYTQYF.

The chain links TRBV19 to TRBJ2-2; TRBD1 is a possible D gene (6 bases). Germline CDR1 LNHDA, CDR2 SQIVND (reference sequence). This CDR3 has 16 amino acids. Trimming took off 7 bases at V and 3 bases at J, with 18 bases between the two ends. The CDR3 DNA reads TGTGCCAGTAAACAGGGCCTAGCCTTATACACCGGGGAGCTGTTTTTT. Its translation is CASKQGLALYTGELFF. Combining the CDR3 with reference TRBV19 and TRBJ2-2 gives the whole variable domain DGGITQSPKYLFRKEGQNVTLSCEQNLNHDAMYWYRQDPGQGLRLIYYSQIVNDFQKGDIAEGYSVSREKKESFPLTVTSAQKNPTAFYLCASKQGLALYTGELFFGEGSRLTVL.

CDR3 DNA: TGTGCCAGCAGCCTCGACAGGTTGGCCTCCTATAATTCACCCCTCCACTTT. It translates to CASSLDRLASYNSPLHF. The chain recombines TRBV7-9 with TRBJ1-6, with a weak D call TRBD1 (6 bases). Trimming removed 5 bases at V and 0 bases at J, with 14 bases between. Germline-derived CDR1 and CDR2 are SEHNR and FQNEAQ (reference sequence). There are 17 residues in the CDR3.

This clone was seen only a few times. This rearrangement joins TRBV7-2 to TRBJ2-2; D possibly corresponds to TRBD2 (5 bases). V was cut by 1 base and J by 7 bases, with 13 bases left in between. The CDR3 covers 15 residues. Germline V lookup: CDR1 SGHTA, CDR2 FQGNSA. The CDR3 reads CASSLVASPGGELFF. The CDR3 DNA reads TGTGCCAGCAGCTTAGTAGCTAGCCCTGGCGGGGAGCTGTTTTTT.

This sequence joins TRBV30 and TRBJ1-2, with 8 bases identical to TRBD1. The CDR3 extends over 14 amino acids. Germline loops: CDR1 GTSNPN, CDR2 SVGIG (reference sequence). V lost 1 base and J lost 4; bases outside the gene matches: 5. In DNA form, the CDR3 reads TGTGCCTGGAGTGGGACAGGGTGGGCCTATGGCTACACCTTC. Residues: CAWSGTGWAYGYTF.

The chain carries TRBV15 and TRBJ1-5; 8 nucleotides agree with TRBD1. V lost 5 bases and J lost 3; bases outside the gene matches: 6. The CDR3 loop spans 15 amino acids. Germline V gene sequence: CDR1 LNHNV, CDR2 YYDKDF (reference sequence). The CDR3 reads CATSLWTGPNQPQHF. CDR3 nucleotide sequence: TGTGCCACCAGCTTGTGGACAGGGCCCAATCAGCCCCAGCATTTT.

The J gene is TRBJ2-5, the V gene TRBV30, with 8 bases identical to TRBD1. The closer fit of TRBJ2-7 to the DNA end suggests the J call may be wrong. This CDR3 contains 14 residues. Germline V lookup: CDR1 GTSNPN, CDR2 SVGIG (reference sequence). CDR3 loop: CAWTLGTGSYEQYF. CDR3 coding DNA: TGTGCCTGGACTCTCGGGACAGGCTCCTACGAGCAGTACTTC.

The V call is TRBV7-2, the J call TRBJ1-2; the D is unclear. In germline, CDR1 is SGHTA, CDR2 FQGNSA. V lost 3 bases to trimming and J lost 4 bases, with 12 bases between them. This CDR3 has 14 residues. CDR3 sequence reads: CASSFGRMSYGYTF. The CDR3 DNA reads as TGTGCCAGCAGCTTTGGGAGGATGAGCTATGGCTACACCTTC.

The genes are TRBV5-4 and TRBJ2-5, with 9 positions matching TRBD2. The J call is doubtful: the DNA matches TRBJ2-7 better. CDR3 length equals 14 residues. The V gene's germline CDR1 is SGHNT and CDR2 YYREEE (reference sequence). The CDR3 sequence is CASRRASGDNEQYF. DNA of the CDR3: TGTGCCAGCAGGCGGGCTAGCGGGGACAACGAGCAGTACTTC.

This clone has just a few counts. V and J are TRBV5-1 and TRBJ1-4, with 9 nucleotides matching TRBD1. Trimming took 4 bases from V and 8 from J; bases not matched to a gene: 6. The CDR3 is 14 amino acids. CDR1 and CDR2 from the germline V gene are SGHRS and YFSETQ. In DNA form, the CDR3 reads TGCGCCAGCAGCCCGGACAGGGGAGGGGAAAAACTGTTTTTT. Residues: CASSPDRGGEKLFF.

The chain combines TRBV4-3 with TRBJ2-5; D might be TRBD2 (6 bases). Trimming took off 4 bases at V and 7 bases at J, with 13 bases between the two ends. This CDR3 has 13 residues. The V gene's germline CDR1 is LGHNA and CDR2 YSLEER. The CDR3 sequence: CASSPGPAGTQYF. CDR3 coding DNA: TGCGCCAGCAGCCCTGGACCAGCGGGGACCCAGTACTTC.